A single sample gave rise to the 29 T cell receptor beta chains below, sequenced in a study of blood T cell repertoires in COVID-19 (dated by TCRdb to about 2020). The method behind the library was the immunoSEQ multiplex PCR assay. Held by TCRdb, this immuneACCESS table contains in-frame sequences only and omits some clones. Under half of the omission traces to an unresolved V gene where checked; the cause of the rest is unknown. The sample table lists 200,000 to 250,000 clones, about 86% of them with a count of one. The biggest ten clones account for around 1.4% of the sample. The sample comprised peripheral blood. These receptors were collected from a man younger than 30 with active or convalescent COVID-19.

The gene calls are TRBV5-5 and TRBJ2-5; 11 bases agree with TRBD1. Trimming at V came to 4 bases and at J to 4 bases, leaving 6 bases not matched to a gene. This CDR3 has 15 residues. The germline gives CDR1 SGHKS, CDR2 YYEKEE (reference sequence). The CDR3 coding sequence is TGTGCCAGCAGCGTGCCGGGACAGGGGGTAGAGACCCAGTACTTC. It yields the protein CASSVPGQGVETQYF. Full variable domain (outside the CDR3, taken from reference TRBV5-5 and TRBJ2-5): DAGVTQSPTHLIKTRGQQVTLRCSPISGHKSVSWYQQVLGQGPQFIFQYYEKEERGRGNFPDRFSARQFPNYSSELNVNALLLGDSALYLCASSVPGQGVETQYFGPGTRLLVL.

The rearrangement uses TRBV6-5 and TRBJ1-2; 7 positions match TRBD1. Germline CDR1 is MNHEY and CDR2 is SVGAGI. V lost 5 bases to trimming and J lost 11 bases; unmatched junction nucleotides: 17. This CDR3 comprises 15 residues. The CDR3 DNA is TGTGCCAGCAGTCCTCGACAGGGACCTGCTGGGGGTTACACCTTC. It specifies CASSPRQGPAGGYTF.

This chain uses TRBV7-9 with TRBJ2-5; D perhaps matches TRBD2 (6 bases). V was clipped by 2 bases and J by 2 bases, with 12 bases between them. This CDR3 contains 15 residues. Germline V gene lookup returns CDR1 SEHNR and CDR2 FQNEAQ (reference sequence). The CDR3 nucleotides read TGTGCCAGCAGCTTAAATCTAGCGAGGCAAGAGACCCAGTACTTC. Translating gives CASSLNLARQETQYF. The full variable domain, rest sourced from reference TRBV7-9 and TRBJ2-5, is DTGVSQNPRHKITKRGQNVTFRCDPISEHNRLYWYRQTLGQGPEFLTYFQNEAQLEKSRLLSDRFSAERPKGSFSTLEIQRTEQGDSAMYLCASSLNLARQETQYFGPGTRLLVL.

The V and J genes are TRBV11-3 and TRBJ1-2, with 8 bases fitting TRBD1. After removal of 3 bases from V and 7 bases from J, the junction contained 16 bases not matched to a gene. The V gene's germline CDR1 is SGHNT and CDR2 YENEEA. The CDR3 covers 17 residues. In nucleotides, the CDR3 is TGTGCCAGCAGCTTGAGGGTAGGGGGGACTGACAGGGGTGGCTACACCTTC. Protein: CASSLRVGGTDRGGYTF. Filled out from reference TRBV11-3 and TRBJ1-2, the complete variable domain reads EAGVVQSPRYKIIEKKQPVAFWCNPISGHNTLYWYLQNLGQGPELLIRYENEEAVDDSQLPKDRFSAERLKGVDSTLKIQPAELGDSAVYLCASSLRVGGTDRGGYTFGSGTRLTVV.

This sequence joins TRBV10-2 and TRBJ2-3; 10 bases agree with TRBD2. CDR3 length: 14 amino acids. CDR1 and CDR2 (germline): WSHSY, SAAADI. Trimming cost V 4 bases and J 9 bases; bases outside gene matches: 7. CDR3 sequence: CASSGSGRGMTQYF. CDR3 nucleotide sequence: TGCGCCAGCAGTGGGAGCGGGAGGGGCATGACGCAGTATTTT.

V gene TRBV29-1 combines with J gene TRBJ1-2; TRBD1 aligns across 7 bases. This CDR3 spans 14 amino acids. Trimming at V came to 3 bases and at J to 7 bases, leaving 11 bases not matched to a gene. From germline, CDR1 is SQVTM and CDR2 ANQGSEA. The CDR3 is CSVDEVGGGRGYTF. The CDR3, as DNA: TGCAGCGTTGATGAGGTAGGGGGCGGCCGTGGCTACACCTTC.

In this sample, this clone turned up a few times. The rearrangement links TRBV27 to TRBJ1-2; 9 bases line up with TRBD1. The trim removed 2 bases at V and 0 bases at J, leaving 4 bases unmatched. CDR1 MNHEY and CDR2 SMNVEV come from the germline V gene (reference sequence). The CDR3 covers 16 residues. The CDR3 loop is CASSLVGQGPNYGYTF. CDR3 bases: TGTGCCAGCAGTTTAGTGGGACAGGGCCCTAACTATGGCTACACCTTC.

The chain has TRBV4-1 and TRBJ2-7; 11 nucleotides line up with TRBD1. Trimming removed 3 bases from V and 3 bases from J; junction bases left unmatched: 7. The CDR3 runs to 16 residues. From germline, CDR1 is MGHRA and CDR2 YSYEKL. CDR3 loop: CASSHASGTGGYEQYF. The CDR3 nucleotides read TGCGCCAGCAGCCACGCTTCCGGGACAGGGGGCTACGAGCAGTACTTC.

CDR3 amino acids: CASSFFRDREDEQYF. Here the CDR3 DNA reads TGTGCCAGCAGTTTTTTCCGGGACAGGGAGGACGAGCAGTACTTC. This chain links TRBV28 with TRBJ2-7; 9 bases align to TRBD1. Germline V gives CDR1 MDHEN, CDR2 SYDVKM. The CDR3 loop spans 15 amino acids. V lost 3 bases, J lost 5 bases, and 8 bases stayed unmatched.

J is TRBJ1-4 and V is TRBV7-2, with 9 positions matching TRBD1. The germline gives CDR1 SGHTA, CDR2 FQGNSA. J gave up 11 bases and V 5 bases, and 21 bases lay outside the gene matches. This CDR3 contains 18 residues. In DNA, the CDR3 is TGTGCCAGCAGCCCACGTCCCGGGACAGGGTTCGGGGAGGACAAACTGTTTTTT. It specifies CASSPRPGTGFGEDKLFF.

On this clone: The identical CDR3 is also encoded by other nucleotide sequences in the sample. The chain joins TRBV27 to TRBJ1-2, with 8 bases aligning to TRBD1. The trim removed 6 bases at V and 5 bases at J, leaving 2 bases unmatched. The CDR3 totals 12 residues. Per the germline V gene, CDR1 is MNHEY and CDR2 is SMNVEV (reference sequence). The chain's CDR3 is CASSDRGYGYTF. The CDR3 DNA reads as TGTGCCAGCAGCGACAGGGGTTATGGCTACACCTTC.

The V call is TRBV18, the J call TRBJ1-2, with 8 bases fitting TRBD1. Germline CDR1 and CDR2: KGHSH and LQKENI. The CDR3 spans 17 residues. Trimming removed 5 bases from V and 4 bases from J; junction bases left unmatched: 15. In nucleotides, the CDR3 is TGTGCCAGCTCATCAAGCTTAGACAGGGGCCGTAGCTATGGCTACACCTTC. This sequence encodes CASSSSLDRGRSYGYTF.

The CDR3 protein is CASSGRGQVEETQYF. The CDR3 bases are TGCGCCAGCAGCGGCCGGGGACAGGTCGAAGAGACCCAGTACTTC. This chain links TRBV5-1 with TRBJ2-5, with 8 bases lining up with TRBD1. Germline V CDR1 and CDR2: SGHRS, YFSETQ. J lost 3 bases, V lost 4 bases, and 8 bases had no gene match. This CDR3 spans 15 amino acids.

V usage is TRBV5-1 and J usage is TRBJ1-1, with 8 bases identical to TRBD1. V was pared by 2 bases and J by 0 bases, with 12 bases of the junction left unmatched. The CDR3 has 18 amino acids. Germline CDR1 SGHRS, CDR2 YFSETQ. The CDR3 reads CASSFALGTGPMNTEAFF. The CDR3, as DNA: TGCGCCAGCAGCTTTGCGTTAGGGACAGGACCCATGAACACTGAAGCTTTCTTT.

CDR3 protein: CASMGEWTSGRATGELFF. CDR3 nucleotide sequence: TGTGCCAGTATGGGGGAATGGACTAGCGGGAGGGCCACCGGGGAGCTGTTTTTT. The genes are TRBV19 and TRBJ2-2; 15 nucleotides agree with TRBD2. The V gene's germline CDR1 is LNHDA and CDR2 SQIVND (reference sequence). Trimming removed 7 bases from V and 4 bases from J; junction bases left unmatched: 10. The CDR3 is made up of 18 amino acids.

This clone was seen a handful of times. The chain links TRBV4-3 to TRBJ1-2; D is uncertain. Trimming pared 0 bases from V and 2 bases from J, leaving 10 bases between. Germline CDR1 is LGHNA and CDR2 is YSLEER. The CDR3 runs to 15 residues. In DNA form, the CDR3 reads TGCGCCAGCAGCCAAGAACGGCGGGGAAACTATGGCTACACCTTC. Amino acids: CASSQERRGNYGYTF.

V gene TRBV6-5 combines with J gene TRBJ2-7, with 9 positions matching TRBD1. CDR3 size: 15 residues. Germline V gene lookup returns CDR1 MNHEY and CDR2 SVGAGI. The J segment lost 3 bases and the V segment lost 5 bases, leaving 8 bases of the junction unmatched. The CDR3 here is CASSKLTGGFYEQYF. DNA of the CDR3: TGTGCCAGCAGTAAACTGACAGGGGGATTCTACGAGCAGTACTTC.

The genes are TRBV7-3 and TRBJ1-1, with D perhaps matching TRBD1 (6 bases). Germline CDR1 SGHTA, CDR2 FQGTGA. The CDR3 runs to 14 residues. V dropped 4 bases and J dropped 11 bases, with 20 bases sitting between them. The CDR3 loop is CASSSEPRGQRAFF. CDR3 bases: TGTGCCAGCAGCTCCGAACCACGAGGACAGAGGGCTTTCTTT.

This clone was seen more than once but under ten times. The V call is TRBV4-1, the J call TRBJ1-5, with D maybe TRBD1 (5 bases). This CDR3 contains 13 residues. V was cut by 3 bases and J by 6 bases, with 9 bases left in between. In germline, CDR1 is MGHRA, CDR2 YSYEKL. Written as DNA, the CDR3 is TGCGCCAGCAGCCATGGGGCGGCTCAGCCCCAGCATTTT. It yields the protein CASSHGAAQPQHF.

This chain joins TRBV10-3 and TRBJ2-6; TRBD1 aligns across 9 bases. Trimming took 8 bases from V and 1 from J; bases not matched to a gene: 6. This CDR3 is 16 amino acids long. Germline V gives CDR1 ENHRY, CDR2 SYGVKD. The CDR3 DNA reads TGTGCCATCGGACAGGGGTTGAATTCTGGGGCCAACGTCCTGACTTTC. Amino acid sequence: CAIGQGLNSGANVLTF.

This chain links TRBV28 with TRBJ1-2; 10 bases line up with TRBD1. V lost 6 bases, J lost 8 bases, and 9 bases stayed unmatched. Germline V lookup: CDR1 MDHEN, CDR2 SYDVKM. The CDR3 has 14 amino acids. As DNA, the CDR3 is TGTGCCAGCAGCGGGACAGGGGTTAACCGCGGCTACACCTTC. Translating gives CASSGTGVNRGYTF.

The chain recombines TRBV5-1 with TRBJ2-3, with 8 bases identical to TRBD1. The CDR3 contains 16 residues. Germline values: CDR1 SGHRS, CDR2 YFSETQ. With 4 bases clipped from V and 2 bases from J, the junction kept 9 bases outside the gene matches. The CDR3 sequence: CASSRGPQGATDTQYF. CDR3 DNA sequence: TGCGCCAGCAGCCGGGGACCCCAGGGGGCCACAGATACGCAGTATTTT.

This clone is a singleton in its sample. V usage is TRBV27 and J usage is TRBJ1-2, with D tentatively TRBD1 (6 bases). Trimming left V 0 bases short and J 3 bases short, with 17 bases between. The CDR3 extends over 17 amino acids. Germline V CDR1 and CDR2: MNHEY, SMNVEV (reference sequence). CDR3 DNA: TGTGCCAGCAGTTTATCCAGAAGCGGGGGGGCGGACTATGGCTACACCTTC. This gives the protein CASSLSRSGGADYGYTF.

This chain links TRBV2 with TRBJ2-7, with 7 bases that match TRBD1. Germline V gene lookup returns CDR1 SNHLY and CDR2 FYNNEI. Germline trimming cut 5 bases from V and 6 bases from J; bases unmatched to any gene: 13. This CDR3 is 15 amino acids long. In nucleotides, the CDR3 is TGTGCCAGCAGTACGCGACAGGGTATGTATGGCGAGCAGTACTTC. It specifies CASSTRQGMYGEQYF.

V and J are TRBV28 and TRBJ1-3, with 8 bases fitting TRBD1. The CDR3 is 21 amino acids. CDR1 and CDR2 from the germline V gene are MDHEN and SYDVKM. V lost 4 bases, J lost 5 bases, and 25 bases stayed unmatched. CDR3 sequence: CASSSWDRPSGGTKPRNTIYF. The CDR3 nucleotides are TGTGCCAGCAGTTCCTGGGACAGGCCATCAGGGGGAACGAAACCGAGAAACACCATATATTTT.

The chain is built from TRBV6-5 and TRBJ2-7; 9 bases align to TRBD2. Germline V lookup: CDR1 MNHEY, CDR2 SVGAGI. Trimming at V came to 6 bases and at J to 6 bases, leaving 12 bases not matched to a gene. CDR3 length equals 15 residues. The DNA of the CDR3 is TGTGCCAGCAGGAAGACTGCGGGAGGGCCCCTCGAGCAGTACTTC. Translation gives CASRKTAGGPLEQYF.

The chain carries TRBV9 and TRBJ2-1, with TRBD2 matching over 9 bases. Germline V gives CDR1 SGDLS, CDR2 YYNGEE. The CDR3 runs 16 residues. The J segment lost 4 bases and the V segment lost 3 bases, leaving 8 bases of the junction unmatched. The CDR3 loop reads CASSARLAASYNEQFF. CDR3 nucleotides: TGTGCCAGCAGCGCCCGACTAGCGGCTTCTTACAATGAGCAGTTCTTC.

The chain has TRBV6-5 and TRBJ1-2; 10 bases map to TRBD1. CDR1 and CDR2 from the germline V gene are MNHEY and SVGAGI. The CDR3 totals 14 residues. Germline trimming cut 5 bases from V and 2 bases from J; bases unmatched to any gene: 2. The CDR3 spells CASSRQGANYGYTF. The CDR3, as DNA: TGTGCCAGCAGTAGACAGGGGGCGAACTATGGCTACACCTTC.

The gene calls are TRBV27 and TRBJ1-2; the match to TRBD1 covers 8 bases. CDR1 is MNHEY and CDR2 is SMNVEV in the germline V gene (reference sequence). Trimming removed 5 bases from V and 4 bases from J; junction bases left unmatched: 6. The length of the CDR3 is 14 residues. CDR3 nucleotide sequence: TGTGCCAGCAGTCTCGGGACAGGTAGCTATGGCTACACCTTC. This translates into CASSLGTGSYGYTF.